Listed below are T cell receptor beta chains from one sample, sequenced in a study of regulatory T cells in long-lasting Graves disease. A single record per CDR3 protein comes from TCRdb applying MiXCR to the multiplex PCR reads. The repertoire includes about 520,000 distinct CDR3 sequences, around 13% of them detected once, and roughly 9.3% sits in the top ten. The sample was also linked to a second study, of T cells in Graves' hyperthyroidism and ophthalmopathy.

Source: peripheral blood mononuclear cells (PBMCs), taken at new diagnosis, from a patient treated with antithyroid drugs. These receptors all stem from a young woman with Graves disease. Each CDR3 is given with its conserved first and last residue. Each record gives: V gene, J gene, clone size, D gene, CDR3 DNA, CDR3 protein. The D gene is left open where the match is weak. Clone size appears in some rows only: once, few, many, or a class for an expanded clone.

V gene: TRBV19; J gene: TRBJ2-7; clone size: many; D gene: .; CDR3 DNA: TGTGCCAGTAGTATTGGTAGGGGCTACGAGCAGTACTTC; CDR3 protein: CASSIGRGYEQYF
V gene: TRBV7-9; J gene: TRBJ2-7; clone size: many; D gene: .; CDR3 DNA: TGTGCCAGCAGCCCCGGAGAAGTTCGTGGGAAGCAGTACTTC; CDR3 protein: CASSPGEVRGKQYF
V gene: TRBV11-2; J gene: TRBJ1-5; clone size: many; D gene: .; CDR3 DNA: TGTGCCAGCAGCTTAGGGGGTTATAGCAATCAGCCCCAGCATTTT; CDR3 protein: CASSLGGYSNQPQHF
V gene: TRBV6-5; J gene: TRBJ1-5; clone size: many; D gene: .; CDR3 DNA: TGTGCCAGCAGTTACGGGTGGGGGAATAATCAGCCCCAGCATTTT; CDR3 protein: CASSYGWGNNQPQHF
V gene: TRBV7-2; J gene: TRBJ1-1; clone size: .; D gene: .; CDR3 DNA: TGTGCCAGCAGCTTAGAGGGGCGTAAGAACACTGAAGCTTTCTTT; CDR3 protein: CASSLEGRKNTEAFF
V gene: TRBV2; J gene: TRBJ2-3; clone size: many; D gene: .; CDR3 DNA: TGTGCCAGCAGTGAATGGTTCGGAGGCGGGTCGAGCACAGATACGCAGTATTTT; CDR3 protein: CASSEWFGGGSSTDTQYF
V gene: TRBV18; J gene: TRBJ2-6; clone size: .; D gene: .; CDR3 DNA: TGTGTCAGCTCACTTTCTATACAGAGCTCTGGGGCCAACGTCCTGACTTTC; CDR3 protein: CVSSLSIQSSGANVLTF
V gene: TRBV2; J gene: TRBJ2-5; clone size: .; D gene: TRBD2; CDR3 DNA: TGTGCCAGCAGAGCCTCAAGGCGGGAGTTAGAGACCCAGTACTTC; CDR3 protein: CASRASRRELETQYF
V gene: TRBV28; J gene: TRBJ1-2; clone size: .; D gene: .; CDR3 DNA: TGTGCCAGCAGTGGACAGAAGGGCTACACCTTC; CDR3 protein: CASSGQKGYTF
V gene: TRBV28; J gene: TRBJ2-3; clone size: many; D gene: .; CDR3 DNA: TGTGCCAGCAGTTTACTGGCAGGGCATGATACGCAGTATTTT; CDR3 protein: CASSLLAGHDTQYF
V gene: TRBV18; J gene: TRBJ1-5; clone size: many; D gene: .; CDR3 DNA: TGTGCCAGCTCAGGGGGGCCTAGCAATCAGCCCCAGCATTTT; CDR3 protein: CASSGGPSNQPQHF
V gene: TRBV6-5; J gene: TRBJ2-3; clone size: many; D gene: .; CDR3 DNA: TGTGCCAGCAGTTACCGAGATACGCAGTATTTT; CDR3 protein: CASSYRDTQYF
V gene: TRBV29-1; J gene: TRBJ2-7; clone size: .; D gene: .; CDR3 DNA: TGCAGCGGCCTGGTGGGGAGCGAGCAGTACTTC; CDR3 protein: CSGLVGSEQYF
V gene: TRBV2; J gene: TRBJ1-2; clone size: many; D gene: .; CDR3 DNA: TGTGCCAGTACCGTAGGGGGATCGGGCTATGGCTACACCTTC; CDR3 protein: CASTVGGSGYGYTF
V gene: TRBV24-1; J gene: TRBJ2-3; clone size: .; D gene: TRBD2; CDR3 DNA: TGTGCCACCGGGACTAGCGACGCCGCCACCACAGATACGCAGTATTTT; CDR3 protein: CATGTSDAATTDTQYF